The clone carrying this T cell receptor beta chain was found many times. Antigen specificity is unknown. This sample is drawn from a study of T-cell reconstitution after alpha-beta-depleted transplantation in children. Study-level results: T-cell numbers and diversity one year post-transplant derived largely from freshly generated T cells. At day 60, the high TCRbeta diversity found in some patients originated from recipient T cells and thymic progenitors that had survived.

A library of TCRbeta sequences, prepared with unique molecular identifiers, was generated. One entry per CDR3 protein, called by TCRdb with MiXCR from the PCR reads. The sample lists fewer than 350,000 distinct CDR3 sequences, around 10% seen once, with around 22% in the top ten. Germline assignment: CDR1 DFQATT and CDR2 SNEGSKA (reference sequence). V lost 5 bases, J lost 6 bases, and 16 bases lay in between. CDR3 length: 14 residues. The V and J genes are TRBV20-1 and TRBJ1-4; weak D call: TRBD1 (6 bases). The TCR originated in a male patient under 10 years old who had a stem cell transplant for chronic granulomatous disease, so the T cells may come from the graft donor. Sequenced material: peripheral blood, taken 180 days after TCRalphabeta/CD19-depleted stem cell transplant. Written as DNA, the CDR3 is TGCAGTGCTCTCTATGGGGGCCCCCATGAAAAACTGTTTTTT. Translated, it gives CSALYGGPHEKLFF.